This TCR beta chain was captured in a study of CD8 T cells in ankylosing spondylitis. This clonotype came up many times. As yet, its antigen is unknown. Trimming removed 8 bases from V and 3 bases from J; junction bases left unmatched: 5. The germline CDR1 and CDR2 sequences are DFQATT and SNEGSKA (reference sequence). This CDR3 has 12 residues. Study conclusions and caveats: The study identified a TCR beta motif of several highly homologous variants that appeared characteristic of ankylosing spondylitis blood.

MiXCR, applied by TCRdb to the 5' RACE reads, yields one record per CDR3 protein. The sample records 750,000 to 850,000 distinct CDR3 sequences, approximately 10% being singletons. Specimen: blood, either unsorted or a sorted T cell fraction (not recorded which). The sequence came from a male donor with ankylosing spondylitis. This chain connects TRBV20-1 to TRBJ1-1; 8 bases are a match to TRBD1. CDR3 loop: CSPLQGDTEAFF. For the CDR3, the DNA is TGCAGTCCCCTACAGGGGGACACTGAAGCTTTCTTT.